This is a list of T cell receptor beta chains from one sample in a study of human T cells and chemical hapten exposure. MiXCR was run by TCRdb on the RACE reads, yielding one entry per CDR3 protein. This table holds roughly 380,000 distinct CDR3 sequences, about 6% found once. Sequenced here: whole blood, sampled in connection with sensitization to the hapten diphenylcyclopropenone (DPC). All receptors derive from a woman aged 18-29 years with alopecia areata. Some clones in this sample may be carry-over from other donors' samples. The CDR3 runs from the conserved cysteine through the conserved F or W. The order of the fields is J gene, V gene, D gene, CDR3 length, clone size, CDR3 protein, CDR3 DNA. D genes are given only for firm matches. Not every row has a clone size; where given, it reads once, few, many or a size class.

TRBJ2-1 | TRBV12-3/TRBV12-4 | . | 15 | few | CASSPTGGDYNEQFF | TGTGCCAGCAGCCCCACCGGGGGTGACTACAATGAGCAGTTCTTC
TRBJ2-3 | TRBV5-1 | TRBD2 | 16 | . | CASSFRTSGVTDTQYF | TGCGCCAGCAGCTTCAGGACTAGCGGGGTTACAGATACGCAGTATTTT
TRBJ1-1 | TRBV12-3/TRBV12-4 | . | 11 | many | CASKRDGEAFF | TGTGCCAGCAAACGGGACGGAGAAGCTTTCTTT
TRBJ2-7 | TRBV28 | TRBD1 | 14 | . | CASSGPGTDVEQYF | TGTGCCAGCAGTGGGCCCGGGACAGATGTCGAGCAGTACTTC
TRBJ2-1 | TRBV7-6 | TRBD2 | 15 | many | CASSPLSGGANEQFF | TGTGCCAGCAGCCCCCTTAGCGGGGGGGCGAATGAGCAGTTCTTC
TRBJ2-5 | TRBV11-2 | TRBD2 | 16 | few | CASSPEALAGEETQYF | TGTGCCAGCAGCCCCGAAGCACTAGCGGGGGAAGAGACCCAGTACTTC
TRBJ2-3 | TRBV7-6 | . | 15 | few | CASSLVSGSTDTQYF | TGTGCCAGCAGCTTAGTGTCGGGGTCCACAGATACGCAGTATTTT
TRBJ1-5 | TRBV20-1 | . | 13 | many | CSASGQGSQPQHF | TGCAGTGCCTCTGGTCAGGGATCCCAGCCCCAGCATTTT
TRBJ2-7 | TRBV29-1 | . | 15 | . | CSVGGLPDSSYEQYF | TGCAGCGTTGGTGGATTACCCGACAGCTCCTACGAGCAGTACTTC
TRBJ1-2 | TRBV5-1 | . | 15 | . | CASSLGQRTNYGYTF | TGCGCCAGCAGCTTGGGACAGCGGACGAACTATGGCTACACCTTC
TRBJ1-3 | TRBV12-3/TRBV12-4 | . | 10 | many | CASSFESIYF | TGTGCCAGCAGTTTTGAATCCATATATTTT
TRBJ2-1 | TRBV20-1 | . | 13 | few | CSARGTAYNEQFF | TGCAGTGCCCGCGGGACTGCGTACAATGAGCAGTTCTTC
TRBJ1-1 | TRBV7-8 | . | 14 | many | CASSTRDARPEAFF | TGTGCCAGCAGCACCAGGGACGCCCGGCCTGAAGCTTTCTTT
TRBJ1-2 | TRBV20-1 | . | 12 | many | CSASLRNYGYTF | TGCAGTGCTAGTCTGCGAAACTATGGCTACACCTTC
TRBJ1-5 | TRBV27 | TRBD1 | 14 | . | CATSWTGGNQPQHF | TGTGCCACCTCTTGGACAGGGGGCAATCAGCCCCAGCATTTT
TRBJ1-5 | TRBV9 | . | 15 | many | CASSVDGGVNQPQHF | TGTGCCAGCAGCGTAGATGGAGGGGTCAATCAGCCCCAGCATTTT
TRBJ2-3 | TRBV11-1 | . | 16 | few | CASSLFRGLSTDTQYF | TGTGCCAGCAGCTTATTCCGGGGGCTTAGCACAGATACGCAGTATTTT
TRBJ2-7 | TRBV20-1 | TRBD1 | 14 | few | CSAKTGTVVGEQYF | TGCAGTGCGAAAACCGGGACAGTCGTAGGGGAGCAGTACTTC
TRBJ1-5 | TRBV18 | . | 17 | . | CASSPTGEWDSNQPQHF | TGTGCCAGCTCACCGACGGGGGAGTGGGATAGCAATCAGCCCCAGCATTTT
TRBJ2-7 | TRBV2 | . | 11 | few | CASLDNYEQYF | TGTGCCAGCCTGGACAACTACGAGCAGTACTTC
TRBJ2-1 | TRBV6-2/TRBV6-3 | TRBD1 | 15 | . | CASTHGGQGPKEQFF | TGTGCCAGCACCCACGGGGGACAGGGACCCAAGGAGCAGTTCTTC
TRBJ1-6 | TRBV27 | TRBD1 | 15 | many | CASSLWGQGISPLHF | TGTGCCAGCAGTTTATGGGGACAGGGTATTTCACCCCTCCACTTT
TRBJ1-6 | TRBV5-5 | . | 17 | few | CASSPSGHPGSNSPLHF | TGTGCCAGCAGCCCATCGGGCCATCCAGGGTCGAATTCACCCCTCCACTTT
TRBJ2-7 | TRBV6-2/TRBV6-3 | . | 13 | few | CASSYEKSYEQYF | TGTGCCAGCAGCTACGAGAAGTCCTACGAGCAGTACTTC
TRBJ2-3 | TRBV4-2 | TRBD2 | 19 | few | CASSQEFVASGGAGDTQYF | TGTGCCAGCAGCCAGGAATTTGTGGCTAGCGGGGGGGCGGGAGATACGCAGTATTTT
TRBJ1-2 | TRBV7-2 | TRBD1 | 13 | many | CASSLDRGRGYTF | TGTGCCAGCAGCCTAGACAGGGGGCGAGGCTACACCTTC
TRBJ1-5 | TRBV28 | TRBD1 | 14 | many | CASSYRTGRQPQHF | TGTGCCAGCAGTTACCGGACAGGGCGGCAGCCCCAGCATTTT
TRBJ1-5 | TRBV28 | . | 15 | many | CASSPPRVSNQPQHF | TGTGCCAGCAGTCCGCCGAGGGTTTCCAATCAGCCCCAGCATTTT
TRBJ1-5 | TRBV12-3/TRBV12-4 | . | 16 | . | CASSFSREDSNQPQHF | TGTGCCAGCAGTTTCAGCAGGGAAGATAGCAATCAGCCCCAGCATTTT
TRBJ2-3 | TRBV6-2/TRBV6-3 | TRBD2 | 12 | few | CASTTGGTKQYF | TGTGCCAGCACCACGGGGGGGACCAAGCAGTATTTT
TRBJ2-3 | TRBV6-4 | TRBD2 | 15 | many | CASSPLAGYADTQYF | TGTGCCAGCAGCCCACTAGCGGGATATGCAGATACGCAGTATTTT
TRBJ1-2 | TRBV9 | . | 14 | . | CASSTRQESYGYTF | TGTGCCAGCAGCACTCGACAGGAATCCTATGGCTACACCTTC
TRBJ1-1 | TRBV9 | . | 16 | few | CASSVGARGSNTEAFF | TGTGCCAGCAGCGTAGGCGCAAGGGGATCGAACACTGAAGCTTTCTTT
TRBJ1-1 | TRBV20-1 | . | 17 | few | CSARDSSYRLLGTEAFF | TGCAGTGCTAGAGATTCTTCCTACAGGCTGTTGGGTACTGAAGCTTTCTTT
TRBJ2-1 | TRBV7-8 | . | 16 | few | CASSLVSTLSYNEQFF | TGTGCCAGCAGCTTAGTGAGTACCCTTTCCTACAATGAGCAGTTCTTC
TRBJ1-6 | TRBV7-2 | . | 15 | many | CASSWSGGFDSPLHF | TGTGCCAGCAGCTGGTCCGGGGGGTTCGATTCACCCCTCCACTTT
TRBJ2-4 | TRBV7-9 | . | 17 | few | CASSFGGFGTKENIQYF | TGTGCCAGCAGCTTTGGGGGGTTCGGGACCAAAGAAAACATTCAGTACTTC
TRBJ1-5 | TRBV11-2 | . | 15 | few | CASSLDPDANQPQHF | TGTGCCAGCAGCTTAGACCCTGACGCGAATCAGCCCCAGCATTTT
TRBJ2-3 | TRBV5-1 | . | 14 | . | CASSLGQGGDTQYF | TGCGCCAGCAGCTTGGGACAGGGAGGAGATACGCAGTATTTT
TRBJ2-1 | TRBV4-2 | . | 20 | few | CASSQDSGPRDQIKKNEQFF | TGTGCCAGCAGCCAAGATTCCGGCCCCCGGGACCAAATAAAAAAAAATGAGCAGTTCTTC